This entry describes one TCR beta chain. This sample is part of a study of T cell responses to AZD1222 COVID-19 vaccine. CDR1 and CDR2 from the germline V gene are LNHDA and SQIVND (reference sequence). The CDR3 has 15 amino acids. V gave up 2 bases and J gave up 4 bases, with 12 bases separating them. Method: immunoSEQ multiplex PCR; TCRdb's copy keeps in-frame clones and lacks some. The sample has tens of thousands of clones, approximately 88% seen once. The rearrangement joins TRBV19 to TRBJ2-1, with a possible D match to TRBD2 (6 bases). The input for sequencing was peripheral blood, taken on day 0 of AZD1222 vaccination. This receptor was identified in an adult in good health. As DNA, the CDR3 is TGTGCCAGTAGTATACCCGGGAGCCCTTACAATGAGCAGTTCTTC. This translates into CASSIPGSPYNEQFF.